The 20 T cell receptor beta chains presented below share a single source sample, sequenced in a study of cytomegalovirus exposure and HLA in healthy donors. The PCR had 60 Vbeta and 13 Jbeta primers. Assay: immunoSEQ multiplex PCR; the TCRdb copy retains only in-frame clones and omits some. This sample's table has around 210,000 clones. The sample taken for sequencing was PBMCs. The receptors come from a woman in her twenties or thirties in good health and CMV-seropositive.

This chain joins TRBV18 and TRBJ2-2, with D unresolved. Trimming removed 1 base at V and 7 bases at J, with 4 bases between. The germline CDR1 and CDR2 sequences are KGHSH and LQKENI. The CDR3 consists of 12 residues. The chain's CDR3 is CASSPLYGELFF. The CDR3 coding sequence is TGTGCCAGCTCACCACTGTACGGGGAGCTGTTTTTT.

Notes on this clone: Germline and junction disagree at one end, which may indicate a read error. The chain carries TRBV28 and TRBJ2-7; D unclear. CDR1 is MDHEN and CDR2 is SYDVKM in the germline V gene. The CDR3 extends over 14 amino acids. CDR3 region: CASSLSRLFSEQYF. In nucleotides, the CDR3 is TGTGCCAGCAGCTTATCCAGGCTGTTTTCCGAGCAGTACTTC.

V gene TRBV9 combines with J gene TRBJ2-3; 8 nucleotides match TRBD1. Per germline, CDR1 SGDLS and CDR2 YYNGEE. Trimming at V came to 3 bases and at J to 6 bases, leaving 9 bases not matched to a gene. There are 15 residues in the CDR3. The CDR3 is CASSGLDGQGDTQYF. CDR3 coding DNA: TGTGCCAGCAGCGGACTCGACGGACAGGGCGATACGCAGTATTTT.

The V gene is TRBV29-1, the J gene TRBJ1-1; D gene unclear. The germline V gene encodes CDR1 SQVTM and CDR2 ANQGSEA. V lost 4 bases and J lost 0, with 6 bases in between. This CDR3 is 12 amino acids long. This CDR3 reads CSVGIVNTEAFF. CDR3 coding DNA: TGCAGCGTTGGTATAGTGAACACTGAAGCTTTCTTT.

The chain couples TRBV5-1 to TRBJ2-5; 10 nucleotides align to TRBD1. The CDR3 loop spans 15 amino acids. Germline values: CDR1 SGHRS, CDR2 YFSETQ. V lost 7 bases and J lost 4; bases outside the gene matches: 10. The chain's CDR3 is CASYSGTGVGETQYF. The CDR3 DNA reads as TGCGCCAGCTACTCGGGGACAGGGGTTGGAGAGACCCAGTACTTC.

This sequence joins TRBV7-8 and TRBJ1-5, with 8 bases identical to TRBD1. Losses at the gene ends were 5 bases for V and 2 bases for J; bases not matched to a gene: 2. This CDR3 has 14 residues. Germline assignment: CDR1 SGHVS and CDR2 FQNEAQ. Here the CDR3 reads CASSQGAGNQPQHF. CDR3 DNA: TGTGCCAGCAGCCAGGGGGCCGGCAATCAGCCCCAGCATTTT.

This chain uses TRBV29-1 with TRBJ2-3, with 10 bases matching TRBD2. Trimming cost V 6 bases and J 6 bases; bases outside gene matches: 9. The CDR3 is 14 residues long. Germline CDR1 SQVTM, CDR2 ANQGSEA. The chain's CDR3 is CSVRTSGFSDTQYF. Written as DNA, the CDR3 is TGCAGCGTACGGACTAGCGGTTTCAGTGATACGCAGTATTTT.

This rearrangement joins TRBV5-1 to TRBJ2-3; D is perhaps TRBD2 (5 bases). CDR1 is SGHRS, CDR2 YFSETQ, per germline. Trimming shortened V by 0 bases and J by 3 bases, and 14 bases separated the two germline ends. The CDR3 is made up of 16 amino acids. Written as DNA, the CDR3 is TGCGCCAGCAGCTTGGCGGGTAGGGAGATGACAGATACGCAGTATTTT. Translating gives CASSLAGREMTDTQYF.

CDR3 sequence: CATSKYDSGELFF. The CDR3 bases are TGTGCCACCAGCAAGTATGACTCCGGGGAGCTGTTTTTT. V and J are TRBV15 and TRBJ2-2; D gene unclear. Looked up from germline, CDR1 is LNHNV and CDR2 is YYDKDF (reference sequence). The CDR3 runs 13 residues. V gave up 4 bases and J gave up 6 bases, with 9 bases separating them.

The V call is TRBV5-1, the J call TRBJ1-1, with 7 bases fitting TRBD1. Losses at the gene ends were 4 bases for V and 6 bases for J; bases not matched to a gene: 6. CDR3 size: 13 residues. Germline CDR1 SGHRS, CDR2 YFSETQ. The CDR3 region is CASSPQGDAEAFF. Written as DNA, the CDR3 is TGCGCCAGCAGCCCCCAGGGGGACGCTGAAGCTTTCTTT.

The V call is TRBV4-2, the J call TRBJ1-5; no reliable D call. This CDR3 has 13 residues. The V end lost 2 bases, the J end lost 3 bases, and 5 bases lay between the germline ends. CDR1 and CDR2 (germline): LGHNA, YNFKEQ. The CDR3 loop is CASSQISNQPQHF. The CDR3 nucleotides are TGTGCCAGCAGCCAAATCTCCAATCAGCCCCAGCATTTT.

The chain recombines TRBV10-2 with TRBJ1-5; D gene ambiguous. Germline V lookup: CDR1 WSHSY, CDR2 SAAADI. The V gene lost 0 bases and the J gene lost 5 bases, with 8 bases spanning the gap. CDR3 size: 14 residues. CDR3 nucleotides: TGCGCCAGCAGTGAGTCGAGGAGGGATCAGCCCCAGCATTTT. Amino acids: CASSESRRDQPQHF.

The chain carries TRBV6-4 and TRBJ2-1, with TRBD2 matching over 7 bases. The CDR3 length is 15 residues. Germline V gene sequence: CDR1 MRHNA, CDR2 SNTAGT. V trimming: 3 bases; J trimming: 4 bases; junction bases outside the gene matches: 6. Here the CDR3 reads CASSEAGGRYNEQFF. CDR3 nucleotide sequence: TGTGCCAGCAGTGAAGCGGGCGGGAGATACAATGAGCAGTTCTTC.

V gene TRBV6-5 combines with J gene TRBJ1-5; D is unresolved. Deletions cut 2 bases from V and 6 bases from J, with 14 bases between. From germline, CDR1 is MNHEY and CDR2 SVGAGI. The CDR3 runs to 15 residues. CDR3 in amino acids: CASSYVVGSGQPQHF. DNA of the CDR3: TGTGCCAGCAGTTACGTGGTAGGCTCGGGTCAGCCCCAGCATTTT.

CDR3 DNA: TGCGCCAGCAGCCGAGGAGGGGGGGCCGGGGAGCTGTTTTTT. Its translation is CASSRGGGAGELFF. The chain combines TRBV5-1 with TRBJ2-2; D is possibly TRBD2 (7 bases). The germline V gene encodes CDR1 SGHRS and CDR2 YFSETQ. This CDR3 is 14 amino acids long. Trimming stripped 4 bases from V and 6 bases from J, with 13 bases between.

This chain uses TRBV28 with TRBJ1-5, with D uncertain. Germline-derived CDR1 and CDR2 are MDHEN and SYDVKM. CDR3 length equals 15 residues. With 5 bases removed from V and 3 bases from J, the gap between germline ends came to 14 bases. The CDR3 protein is CASSPGPWANQPQHF. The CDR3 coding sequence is TGTGCCAGCAGTCCCGGTCCTTGGGCCAATCAGCCCCAGCATTTT.

CDR3 loop: CASSLSTGNYGYTF. CDR3 in DNA: TGTGCCAGCAGCCTGTCGACAGGGAACTATGGCTACACCTTC. The chain uses TRBV5-4 and TRBJ1-2; 7 nucleotides match TRBD1. CDR1 is SGHNT, CDR2 YYREEE, per germline (reference sequence). The CDR3 runs to 14 residues. V lost 4 bases and J lost 2; bases outside the gene matches: 5.

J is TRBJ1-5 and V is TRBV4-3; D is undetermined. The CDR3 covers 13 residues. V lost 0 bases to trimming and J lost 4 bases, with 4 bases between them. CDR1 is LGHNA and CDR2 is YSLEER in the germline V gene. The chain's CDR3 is CASSQDRNQPQHF. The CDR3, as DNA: TGCGCCAGCAGCCAAGACAGAAATCAGCCCCAGCATTTT.

CDR3 in amino acids: CASRNRDSGYGYTF. The CDR3, as DNA: TGTGCCAGCCGTAACCGGGACAGCGGCTATGGCTACACCTTC. The J gene is TRBJ1-2, the V gene TRBV2, with 7 positions matching TRBD1. The J segment lost 4 bases and the V segment lost 8 bases, leaving 10 bases of the junction unmatched. The CDR3 is 14 amino acids. Germline-derived CDR1 and CDR2 are SNHLY and FYNNEI.

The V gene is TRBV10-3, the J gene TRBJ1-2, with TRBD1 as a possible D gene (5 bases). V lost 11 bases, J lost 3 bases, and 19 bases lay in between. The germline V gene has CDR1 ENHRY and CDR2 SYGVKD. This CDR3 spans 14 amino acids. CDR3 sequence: CASRGGGDDYGYTF. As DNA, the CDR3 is TGTGCCTCCCGGGGGGGAGGGGACGACTATGGCTACACCTTC.